Presented here are 30 T cell receptor beta chains from one specimen sequenced in a study of cytomegalovirus exposure and HLA in healthy donors. The data were produced by immunoSEQ multiplex PCR, yet TCRdb's version contains in-frame clones alone and is incomplete. The sample has 200,000 or so clones; around 78% are singletons. The sequenced sample consisted of PBMCs. Every receptor here comes from a woman aged 18-29 years in good health and CMV-seronegative.

The chain joins TRBV6-5 to TRBJ1-2; possible D gene TRBD1, 6 bases. Germline V gene lookup returns CDR1 MNHEY and CDR2 SVGAGI. This CDR3 has 14 amino acids. Trimming stripped 6 bases from V and 8 bases from J, with 19 bases between. For the CDR3, the DNA is TGTGCCAGCAGACCCGGGACACCCGGGGAAGGCTACACCTTC. Residues: CASRPGTPGEGYTF.

The rearrangement links TRBV5-5 to TRBJ1-1; 7 bases are a match to TRBD1. Germline trimming cut 4 bases from V and 1 base from J; bases unmatched to any gene: 7. Germline CDR1 and CDR2: SGHKS and YYEKEE (reference sequence). The CDR3 sequence is 15 residues long. The CDR3 sequence: CASSPAGTANTEAFF. The CDR3 DNA sequence: TGTGCCAGCAGCCCGGCGGGGACAGCGAACACTGAAGCTTTCTTT. Based on the CDR3 plus reference TRBV5-5 and TRBJ1-1, the full variable domain is DAGVTQSPTHLIKTRGQQVTLRCSPISGHKSVSWYQQVLGQGPQFIFQYYEKEERGRGNFPDRFSARQFPNYSSELNVNALLLGDSALYLCASSPAGTANTEAFFGQGTRLTVV.

The chain combines TRBV9 with TRBJ2-7, with 8 bases identical to TRBD1. The CDR3 totals 16 residues. V shed 0 bases, J shed 3 bases, and the junction held 8 bases outside the gene matches. Germline V CDR1 and CDR2: SGDLS, YYNGEE. The CDR3 nucleotides are TGTGCCAGCAGCGTAGATCTCGGACAGGGACGCTACGAGCAGTACTTC. It encodes CASSVDLGQGRYEQYF.

This clone was seen once. The chain carries TRBV6-5 and TRBJ2-7; D is uncertain. Between the trimmed V and J ends, which lost 6 bases and 5 bases, there was a span of 20 bases. Germline CDR1 MNHEY, CDR2 SVGAGI. The CDR3 is made up of 15 amino acids. In nucleotides, the CDR3 is TGTGCCAGCAGCCCCCCGACGGCGAAGTGGGACGAGCAGTACTTC. Translating gives CASSPPTAKWDEQYF.

The rearrangement joins TRBV30 to TRBJ1-2; D ambiguous. Looked up from germline, CDR1 is GTSNPN and CDR2 is SVGIG (reference sequence). Trimming shortened V by 3 bases and J by 0 bases, and 14 bases separated the two germline ends. The CDR3 is made up of 15 amino acids. CDR3 nucleotides: TGTGCCTGGAGAGTAGGGTCCGGAGCTAACTATGGCTACACCTTC. Translation gives CAWRVGSGANYGYTF.

The chain couples TRBV18 to TRBJ2-6, with no clear D. Looked up from germline, CDR1 is KGHSH and CDR2 is LQKENI. With 2 bases removed from V and 4 bases from J, the gap between germline ends came to 6 bases. The CDR3 runs 14 residues. CDR3 nucleotides: TGTGCCAGCTCACCAGGGGTCGGGGCCAACGTCCTGACTTTC. Translation: CASSPGVGANVLTF.

J is TRBJ2-1 and V is TRBV4-2; 11 nucleotides line up with TRBD2. CDR1 and CDR2 from the germline V gene are LGHNA and YNFKEQ. This CDR3 has 20 amino acids. V was pared by 4 bases and J by 1 base, with 15 bases of the junction left unmatched. CDR3 sequence: CASSRGDGSGGAWSYNEQFF. CDR3 sequence (DNA): TGTGCCAGCAGCCGTGGGGATGGTAGCGGGGGGGCATGGTCCTACAATGAGCAGTTCTTC.

This chain joins TRBV5-1 and TRBJ1-2, with TRBD1 matching 7 bases. V gave up 0 bases and J gave up 8 bases; unmatched junction bases: 4. Looked up from germline, CDR1 is SGHRS and CDR2 is YFSETQ. This CDR3 is built from 13 residues. In DNA, the CDR3 is TGCGCCAGCAGCTTGGAGGGGGCGAAGGGCTACACCTTC. Translating it yields CASSLEGAKGYTF.

This chain links TRBV28 with TRBJ2-1, with unresolved D. CDR1 is MDHEN and CDR2 is SYDVKM in the germline V gene. The V gene lost 8 bases and the J gene lost 0 bases, with 8 bases spanning the gap. The CDR3 contains 13 residues. The CDR3 protein is CASSQSSYNEQFF. CDR3 nucleotides: TGTGCCAGCTCTCAGAGCTCCTACAATGAGCAGTTCTTC. The whole variable domain, remainder taken from reference TRBV28 and TRBJ2-1, is DVKVTQSSRYLVKRTGEKVFLECVQDMDHENMFWYRQDPGLGLRLIYFSYDVKMKEKGDIPEGYSVSREKKERFSLILESASTNQTSMYLCASSQSSYNEQFFGPGTRLTVL.

J is TRBJ2-1 and V is TRBV11-2; 8 bases agree with TRBD1. Losses at the gene ends were 1 base for V and 6 bases for J; bases not matched to a gene: 2. The germline V gene encodes CDR1 SGHAT and CDR2 FQNNGV. This CDR3 is built from 14 residues. The CDR3 protein is CASSLGGQANEQFF. The CDR3 coding sequence is TGTGCCAGCAGCTTAGGGGGACAGGCCAATGAGCAGTTCTTC.

This chain joins TRBV9 and TRBJ2-3, with TRBD2 matching over 11 bases. The trim removed 0 bases at V and 3 bases at J, leaving 6 bases unmatched. Per the germline V gene, CDR1 is SGDLS and CDR2 is YYNGEE. There are 17 residues in the CDR3. CDR3 in DNA: TGTGCCAGCAGCGTAGGGACTAGCGGGTTTCGGACAGATACGCAGTATTTT. It translates to CASSVGTSGFRTDTQYF. Supplemented by reference TRBV9 and TRBJ2-3, the full variable domain reads DSGVTQTPKHLITATGQRVTLRCSPRSGDLSVYWYQQSLDQGLQFLIQYYNGEERAKGNILERFSAQQFPDLHSELNLSSLELGDSALYFCASSVGTSGFRTDTQYFGPGTRLTVL.

The genes are TRBV30 and TRBJ1-1, with 8 bases matching TRBD1. Germline CDR1 GTSNPN, CDR2 SVGIG (reference sequence). This CDR3 region has 15 residues. The J segment lost 0 bases and the V segment lost 2 bases, leaving 5 bases of the junction unmatched. In DNA form, the CDR3 reads TGTGCCTGGAGTTTTCCGGACAGGGTGAACACTGAAGCTTTCTTT. This gives the protein CAWSFPDRVNTEAFF.

The J gene is TRBJ1-2, the V gene TRBV28; the D is unclear. The V end was cut by 6 bases, the J end by 4 bases, with 9 bases between. Germline V gene lookup returns CDR1 MDHEN and CDR2 SYDVKM. The CDR3 spans 12 residues. CDR3: CASRGNSYGYTF. CDR3 sequence (DNA): TGTGCCAGCAGGGGGAACAGCTATGGCTACACCTTC.

This chain links TRBV11-2 with TRBJ2-1; D perhaps matches TRBD2 (5 bases). The ends were cut back, 4 bases at V and 1 base at J, with 17 bases in the middle. The CDR3 spans 17 residues. Germline lookup yields CDR1 SGHAT and CDR2 FQNNGV. CDR3 sequence: CASSSTHGLYSYNEQFF. CDR3 nucleotides: TGTGCCAGCAGCTCCACGCACGGACTTTATTCCTACAATGAGCAGTTCTTC.

The CDR3 bases are TGTGCCAGCAGTGCCTCCCGTAGCGGGGGGGGCACAGATACGCAGTATTTT. This codes for CASSASRSGGGTDTQYF. The J gene is TRBJ2-3, the V gene TRBV6-1; 11 bases fit TRBD2. Germline CDR1 and CDR2: MNHNS and SASEGT. The CDR3 runs 17 residues. Trimming removed 4 bases from V and 1 base from J; junction bases left unmatched: 7.

This chain connects TRBV27 to TRBJ2-2; TRBD1 matches 8 bases. Germline CDR1 and CDR2: MNHEY and SMNVEV (reference sequence). This CDR3 is 16 amino acids long. The junction had 8 bases not matched to a gene; V was cut back by 3 bases and J by 5 bases. The CDR3 protein is CASSFQDRVRTGELFF. The CDR3 nucleotides are TGTGCCAGCAGTTTTCAGGACAGGGTTAGGACCGGGGAGCTGTTTTTT.

The chain uses TRBV2 and TRBJ1-1; no firm D call. Germline-derived CDR1 and CDR2 are SNHLY and FYNNEI. Trimming took off 8 bases at V and 11 bases at J, with 12 bases between the two ends. This CDR3 region has 10 residues. In DNA, the CDR3 is TGTGCCAGCCGAATCCTCCAGGCTTTCTTT. This codes for CASRILQAFF.

The rearrangement links TRBV15 to TRBJ2-1; TRBD2 might be the D (5 bases). The germline CDR1 and CDR2 sequences are LNHNV and YYDKDF (reference sequence). Trimming left V 1 base short and J 0 bases short, with 10 bases between. CDR3 length: 16 residues. CDR3 loop: CATSRGGYSSYNEQFF. Written as DNA, the CDR3 is TGTGCCACCAGCAGAGGCGGGTACAGCTCCTACAATGAGCAGTTCTTC.

The chain uses TRBV2 and TRBJ1-4; D gene unclear. V was shortened by 2 bases and J by 5 bases, with 9 bases between the two germline ends. Germline V gives CDR1 SNHLY, CDR2 FYNNEI. The CDR3 runs 14 residues. The CDR3 DNA reads as TGTGCCAGCAGTGAAATTGGCCTCAATGAAAAACTGTTTTTT. Residues: CASSEIGLNEKLFF.

V is TRBV5-1 and J is TRBJ2-5, with TRBD2 as a possible D gene (5 bases). The V end lost 0 bases, the J end lost 3 bases, and 9 bases lay between the germline ends. The germline V gene has CDR1 SGHRS and CDR2 YFSETQ. The CDR3 consists of 14 residues. CDR3 amino acids: CASSLGRVEETQYF. The CDR3 nucleotides are TGCGCCAGCAGCTTGGGGCGGGTAGAAGAGACCCAGTACTTC.

The chain carries TRBV11-2 and TRBJ2-1; 7 bases map to TRBD2. The V gene end was trimmed by 4 bases and the J gene end by 4 bases; junction bases not matched to a gene: 7. The CDR3 loop spans 15 amino acids. Germline loops: CDR1 SGHAT, CDR2 FQNNGV. The DNA for the CDR3 is TGTGCCAGCAGCTGGGAAGGCGGGGGATACAATGAGCAGTTCTTC. It encodes CASSWEGGGYNEQFF. Using reference TRBV11-2 and TRBJ2-1 for the parts outside the CDR3, the full variable domain is EAGVAQSPRYKIIEKRQSVAFWCNPISGHATLYWYQQILGQGPKLLIQFQNNGVVDDSQLPKDRFSAERLKGVDSTLKIQPAKLEDSAVYLCASSWEGGGYNEQFFGPGTRLTVL.

The V call is TRBV27, the J call TRBJ1-1; D not resolved. The CDR3 is 13 residues long. CDR1 MNHEY and CDR2 SMNVEV come from the germline V gene (reference sequence). The ends were cut back, 8 bases at V and 0 bases at J, with 10 bases in the middle. The CDR3 region is CASGYRVNTEAFF. The CDR3 DNA reads as TGTGCCAGCGGCTACCGGGTGAACACTGAAGCTTTCTTT.

The V gene is TRBV30, the J gene TRBJ1-5; D perhaps matches TRBD1 (6 bases). Germline V gives CDR1 GTSNPN, CDR2 SVGIG (reference sequence). Deletions cut 5 bases from V and 1 base from J, with 9 bases between. CDR3 length equals 13 residues. CDR3 region: CAWGQTSNQPQHF. In nucleotides, the CDR3 is TGTGCCTGGGGACAGACGAGCAATCAGCCCCAGCATTTT.

The V gene is TRBV6-5, the J gene TRBJ2-1; D uncertain. The CDR3 contains 13 residues. Germline values: CDR1 MNHEY, CDR2 SVGAGI. Trimming removed 2 bases from V and 5 bases from J, with 7 bases in between. The CDR3 DNA sequence: TGTGCCAGCAGTTACGGACCCAACAATGAGCAGTTCTTC. This codes for CASSYGPNNEQFF.

V gene TRBV27 combines with J gene TRBJ2-5; a possible D gene is TRBD2 (6 bases). Germline V gene data show CDR1 as MNHEY and CDR2 as SMNVEV (reference sequence). This CDR3 spans 15 amino acids. Deletions cut 3 bases from V and 5 bases from J, with 16 bases between. The CDR3 DNA reads as TGTGCCAGCAGTTTTGTGGGGTTGAGCGGGGAGACCCAGTACTTC. Translating gives CASSFVGLSGETQYF.

This clone was detected once. Other DNA sequences from this sample encode an identical CDR3 as well. The chain uses TRBV5-1 and TRBJ2-3; no clear D. Germline lookup yields CDR1 SGHRS and CDR2 YFSETQ. This CDR3 region has 11 residues. V shed 3 bases and J shed 5 bases, with 4 bases lying between them. The CDR3 DNA follows: TGCGCCAGCAGCTCAGGAGATACGCAGTATTTT. It yields the protein CASSSGDTQYF.

V gene TRBV2 combines with J gene TRBJ2-1; no clear D. Germline loops: CDR1 SNHLY, CDR2 FYNNEI. The length of the CDR3 is 19 residues. V was clipped by 6 bases and J by 1 base, with 25 bases between them. CDR3 sequence (DNA): TGTGCCAGCAGGAGTACCTTACTCGCAAGGACGGTATCCTACAATGAGCAGTTCTTC. Translating it yields CASRSTLLARTVSYNEQFF. The whole variable domain, remainder taken from reference TRBV2 and TRBJ2-1, is EPEVTQTPSHQVTQMGQEVILRCVPISNHLYFYWYRQILGQKVEFLVSFYNNEISEKSEIFDDQFSVERPDGSNFTLKIRSTKLEDSAMYFCASRSTLLARTVSYNEQFFGPGTRLTVL.

This chain connects TRBV29-1 to TRBJ2-3; TRBD2 matches at 13 bases. From germline, CDR1 is SQVTM and CDR2 ANQGSEA. CDR3 length: 15 residues. J gave up 1 base and V 5 bases, and 3 bases lay outside the gene matches. As DNA, the CDR3 is TGCAGCGTTTTCGGACTAGCGGGGGGCACAGATACGCAGTATTTT. It translates to CSVFGLAGGTDTQYF.

V usage is TRBV10-1 and J usage is TRBJ1-2; 7 nucleotides match TRBD1. The CDR3 has 13 amino acids. The V segment lost 5 bases and the J segment 2 bases; nucleotides outside the gene matches: 2. Germline V lookup: CDR1 WNHNN, CDR2 SYGVQD (reference sequence). The CDR3 bases are TGCGCCAGCAGTTCGGGACAGAACTATGGCTACACCTTC. Translating it yields CASSSGQNYGYTF.

The rearrangement uses TRBV29-1 and TRBJ2-7; TRBD2 agrees at 10 bases. V trimming: 6 bases; J trimming: 3 bases; junction bases outside the gene matches: 5. The CDR3 covers 13 residues. Looked up from germline, CDR1 is SQVTM and CDR2 is ANQGSEA. The CDR3 is CSVTSGYYYEQYF. The CDR3 nucleotides are TGCAGCGTGACTAGCGGGTATTACTACGAGCAGTACTTC.